This T cell receptor beta chain was sequenced in a study of blood T cell repertoires in COVID-19. About the study: From the United States, Italy and Spain came samples of acute and convalescent COVID-19.

Per the authors' pipeline: It was from reference gene primer amplification that nucleated cell counts were estimated. Repertoires were generated with immunoSEQ multiplex PCR, while TCRdb's copy carries only in-frame clones and drops some. Clone size and the V and J calls come from that table; the DNA yielded D and trimming. This table holds about 200,000 clones, over 75% found once. Seattle's cohort entered during active infection and was followed longitudinally. The sequencing input was peripheral blood. This clonotype was sampled from a middle-aged man with COVID-19, enrolled during active disease.

The CDR3 here is CASSQPGLDTEAFF. In DNA form, the CDR3 reads TGCGCCAGCAGCCAGCCAGGTTTGGACACTGAAGCTTTCTTT. This chain connects TRBV4-1 to TRBJ1-1; D is unresolved. Germline V gives CDR1 MGHRA, CDR2 YSYEKL. V was trimmed by 3 bases and J by 3 bases, leaving 11 bases between them. This CDR3 is built from 14 residues.